This T cell receptor (beta chain) was profiled in a study of T-cell memory formation after mild COVID-19. As for the study in general: Largely donor-specific sequence clusters came from a couple of donors.

TCR alpha and TCR beta cDNA libraries carrying sample barcodes and UMIs came from 5'RACE with constant-segment primers. MiXCR, applied by TCRdb to the 5' RACE reads, yields one record per CDR3 protein. Of about 180,000 distinct CDR3 sequences listed, around a sixth are singletons. Whole-study results and caveats: Among clones contracting day 15 to 85, CD4/CD8 was balanced, whereas later expanders leaned CD4+. The study detected some responding clones in pre-infection memory, suggesting cross-reactive memory joined.

A few counts support this clonotype. Its specificity is unknown. CDR1 SNHLY and CDR2 FYNNEI come from the germline V gene. V lost 8 bases, J lost 4 bases, and 15 bases lay in between. CDR3 length: 14 amino acids. The genes are TRBV2 and TRBJ2-1; maybe TRBD2 (7 bases). The sequence was collected from a man between 18 and 29 years old who had mild COVID-19 (a few samples of this study predate the infection). Cell type and time point are not known. Sequencing was performed on PBMCs or a T cell subset sorted from them (not recorded which). This chain's CDR3 is CASGGAGKYNEQFF. The DNA for the CDR3 is TGTGCCAGCGGGGGGGCGGGGAAGTACAATGAGCAGTTCTTC.